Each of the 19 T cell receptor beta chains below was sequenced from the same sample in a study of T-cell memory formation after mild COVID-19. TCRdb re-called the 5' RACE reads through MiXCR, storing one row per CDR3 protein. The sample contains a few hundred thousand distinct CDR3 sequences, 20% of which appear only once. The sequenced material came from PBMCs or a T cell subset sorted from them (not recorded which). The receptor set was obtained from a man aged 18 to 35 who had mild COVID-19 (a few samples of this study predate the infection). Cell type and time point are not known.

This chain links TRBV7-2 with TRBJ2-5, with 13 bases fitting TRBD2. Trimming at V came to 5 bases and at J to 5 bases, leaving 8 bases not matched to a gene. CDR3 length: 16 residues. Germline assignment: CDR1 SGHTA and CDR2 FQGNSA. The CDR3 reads CASSRGTSGDGETQYF. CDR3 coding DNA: TGTGCCAGCAGCCGAGGGACTAGCGGGGACGGGGAGACCCAGTACTTC. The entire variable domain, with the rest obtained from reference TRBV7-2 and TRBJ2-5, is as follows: GAGVSQSPSNKVTEKGKDVELRCDPISGHTALYWYRQSLGQGLEFLIYFQGNSAPDKSGLPSDRFSAERTGGSVSTLTIQRTQQEDSAVYLCASSRGTSGDGETQYFGPGTRLLVL.

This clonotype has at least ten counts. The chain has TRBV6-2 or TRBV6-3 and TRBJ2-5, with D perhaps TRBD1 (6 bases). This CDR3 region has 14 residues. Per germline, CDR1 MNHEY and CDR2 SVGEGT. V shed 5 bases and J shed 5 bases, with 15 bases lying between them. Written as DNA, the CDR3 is TGTGCCAGCAGTCCCGAAGGGGGTAGGGAGACCCAGTACTTC. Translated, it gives CASSPEGGRETQYF.

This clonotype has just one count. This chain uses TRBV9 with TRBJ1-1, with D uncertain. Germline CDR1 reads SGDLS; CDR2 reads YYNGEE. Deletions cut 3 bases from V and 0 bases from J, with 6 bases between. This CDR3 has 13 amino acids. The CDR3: CASSETVNTEAFF. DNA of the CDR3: TGTGCCAGCAGCGAGACGGTGAACACTGAAGCTTTCTTT.

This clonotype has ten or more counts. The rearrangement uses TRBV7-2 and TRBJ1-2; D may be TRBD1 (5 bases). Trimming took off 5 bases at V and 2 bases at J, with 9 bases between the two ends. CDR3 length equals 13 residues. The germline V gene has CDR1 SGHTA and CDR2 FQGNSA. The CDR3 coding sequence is TGTGCCAGCAGCCCCGACAGAAACTATGGCTACACCTTC. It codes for CASSPDRNYGYTF.

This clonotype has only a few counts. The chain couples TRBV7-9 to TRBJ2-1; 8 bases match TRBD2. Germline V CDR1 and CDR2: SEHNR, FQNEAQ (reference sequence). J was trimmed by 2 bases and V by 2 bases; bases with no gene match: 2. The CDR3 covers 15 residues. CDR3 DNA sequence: TGTGCCAGCAGCTTACCGGGACTAGCCTACAATGAGCAGTTCTTC. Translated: CASSLPGLAYNEQFF.

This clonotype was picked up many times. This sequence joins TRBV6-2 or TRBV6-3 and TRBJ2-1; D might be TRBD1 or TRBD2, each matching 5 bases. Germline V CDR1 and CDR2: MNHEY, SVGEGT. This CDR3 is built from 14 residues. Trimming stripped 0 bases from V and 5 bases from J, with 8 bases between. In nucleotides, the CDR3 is TGTGCCAGCAGTTACTCGGGACCCAACAATGAGCAGTTCTTC. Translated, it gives CASSYSGPNNEQFF.

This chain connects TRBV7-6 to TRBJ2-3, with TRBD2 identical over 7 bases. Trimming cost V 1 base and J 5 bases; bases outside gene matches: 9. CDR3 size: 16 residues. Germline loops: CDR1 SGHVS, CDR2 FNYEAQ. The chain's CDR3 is CASSLVPGGLGDTQYF. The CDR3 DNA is TGTGCCAGCAGCTTAGTCCCCGGGGGGTTAGGAGATACGCAGTATTTT.

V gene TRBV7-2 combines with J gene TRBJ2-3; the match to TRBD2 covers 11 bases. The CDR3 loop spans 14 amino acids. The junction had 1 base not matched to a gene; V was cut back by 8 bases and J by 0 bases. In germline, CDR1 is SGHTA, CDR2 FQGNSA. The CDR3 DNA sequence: TGTGCCAGCGGGACTAGCGGTAGCACAGATACGCAGTATTTT. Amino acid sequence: CASGTSGSTDTQYF.

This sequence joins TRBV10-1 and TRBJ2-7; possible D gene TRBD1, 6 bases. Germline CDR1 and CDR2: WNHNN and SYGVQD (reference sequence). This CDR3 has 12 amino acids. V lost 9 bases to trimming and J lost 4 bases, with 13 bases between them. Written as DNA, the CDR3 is TGCGCCAGGTCGGACAGTGATTACGAGCAGTACGTC. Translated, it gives CARSDSDYEQYV.

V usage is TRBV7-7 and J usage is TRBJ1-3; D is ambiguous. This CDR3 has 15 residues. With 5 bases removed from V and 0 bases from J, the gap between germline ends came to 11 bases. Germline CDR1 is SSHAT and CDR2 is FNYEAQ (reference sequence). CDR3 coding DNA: TGTGCCAGCAGCCCGGACCCTGACTCTGGAAACACCATATATTTT. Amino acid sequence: CASSPDPDSGNTIYF.

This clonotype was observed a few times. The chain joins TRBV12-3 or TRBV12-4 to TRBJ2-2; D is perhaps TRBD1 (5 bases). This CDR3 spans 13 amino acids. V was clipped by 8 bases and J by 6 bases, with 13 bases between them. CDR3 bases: TGTGCCAGCGATGACAGCGCCCCCGGGGAGCTGTTTTTT. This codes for CASDDSAPGELFF.

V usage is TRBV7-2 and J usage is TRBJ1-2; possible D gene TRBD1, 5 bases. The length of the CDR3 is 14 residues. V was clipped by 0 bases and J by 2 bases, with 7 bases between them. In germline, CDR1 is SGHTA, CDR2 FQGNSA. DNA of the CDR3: TGTGCCAGCAGCTTAGCGGAGGGGAACTATGGCTACACCTTC. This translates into CASSLAEGNYGYTF.

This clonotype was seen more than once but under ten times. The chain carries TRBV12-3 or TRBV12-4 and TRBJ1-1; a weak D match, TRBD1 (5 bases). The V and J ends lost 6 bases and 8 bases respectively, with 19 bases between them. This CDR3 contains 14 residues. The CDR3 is CASSPEGPQLEAFF. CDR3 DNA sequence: TGTGCCAGCAGCCCCGAGGGGCCGCAGCTCGAAGCTTTCTTT.

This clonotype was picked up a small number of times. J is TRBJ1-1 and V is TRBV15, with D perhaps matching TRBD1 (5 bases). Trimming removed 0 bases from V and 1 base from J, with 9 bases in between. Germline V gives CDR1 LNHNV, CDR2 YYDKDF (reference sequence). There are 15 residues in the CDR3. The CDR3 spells CATSRDQGWNTEAFF. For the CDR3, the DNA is TGTGCCACCAGCAGAGACCAGGGTTGGAACACTGAAGCTTTCTTT.

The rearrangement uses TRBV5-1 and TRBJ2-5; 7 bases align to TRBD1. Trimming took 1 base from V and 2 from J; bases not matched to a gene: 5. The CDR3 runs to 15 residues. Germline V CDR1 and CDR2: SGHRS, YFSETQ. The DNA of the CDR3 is TGCGCCAGCAGCTTGTTGACAGGGACACAAGAGACCCAGTACTTC. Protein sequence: CASSLLTGTQETQYF.

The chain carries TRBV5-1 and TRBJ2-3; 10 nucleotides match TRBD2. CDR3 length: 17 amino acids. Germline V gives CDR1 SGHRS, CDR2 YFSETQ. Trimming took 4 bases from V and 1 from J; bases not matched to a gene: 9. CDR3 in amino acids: CASSPRLGTSGTDTQYF. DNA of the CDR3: TGCGCCAGCAGCCCACGATTGGGGACTAGCGGCACAGATACGCAGTATTTT.

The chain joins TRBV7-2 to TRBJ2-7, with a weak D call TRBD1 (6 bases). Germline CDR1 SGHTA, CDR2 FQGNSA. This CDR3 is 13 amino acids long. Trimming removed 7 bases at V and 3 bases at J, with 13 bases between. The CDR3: CASISGVGYEQYV. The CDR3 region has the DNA TGTGCCAGCATCTCAGGGGTTGGCTACGAGCAGTACGTC.

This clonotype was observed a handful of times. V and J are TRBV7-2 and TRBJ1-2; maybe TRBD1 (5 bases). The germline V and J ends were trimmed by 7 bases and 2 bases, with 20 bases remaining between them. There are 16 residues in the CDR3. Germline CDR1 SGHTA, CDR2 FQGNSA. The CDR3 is CASIRSVRGGNYGYTF. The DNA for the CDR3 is TGTGCCAGCATCCGTTCTGTCCGGGGGGGGAACTATGGCTACACCTTC.

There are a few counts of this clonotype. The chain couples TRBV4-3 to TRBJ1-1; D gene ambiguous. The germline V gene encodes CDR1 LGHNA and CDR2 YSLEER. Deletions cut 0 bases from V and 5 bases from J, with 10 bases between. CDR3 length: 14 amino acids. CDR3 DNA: TGCGCCAGCAGCCAAGATAGGGCGAGTACTGAAGCTTTCTTT. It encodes CASSQDRASTEAFF.